The T cell receptor (beta chain) under discussion was sequenced for a study of CD8+ T cells in alopecia areata. Trimming took 0 bases from V and 0 from J, leaving 6 bases between them. Germline loops: CDR1 KGHSH, CDR2 LQKENI. CDR3 size: 14 residues. Sequencing used cDNA as its template, made by extracting RNA and reverse transcribing it. Sequencing used immunoSEQ multiplex PCR; TCRdb keeps in-frame clones, though not all of them. This table holds approximately 150,000 clones, 80% to 90% found once. The sample consisted of CD8+ T cells sorted from blood, taken at week 0. This chain joins TRBV18 and TRBJ2-7; D is perhaps TRBD1 (6 bases). This clonotype was obtained from a human donor with alopecia areata. The DNA of the CDR3 is TGTGCCAGCTCACCACCGGACAGCTCCTACGAGCAGTACTTC. It encodes CASSPPDSSYEQYF.